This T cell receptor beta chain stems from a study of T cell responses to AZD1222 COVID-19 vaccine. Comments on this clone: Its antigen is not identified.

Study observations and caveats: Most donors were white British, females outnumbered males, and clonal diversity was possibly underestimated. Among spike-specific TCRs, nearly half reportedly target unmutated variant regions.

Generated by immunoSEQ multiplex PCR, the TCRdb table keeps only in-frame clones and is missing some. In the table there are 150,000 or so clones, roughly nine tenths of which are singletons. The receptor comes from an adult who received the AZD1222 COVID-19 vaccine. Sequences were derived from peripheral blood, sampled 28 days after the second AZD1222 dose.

CDR3 loop: CASSQVQAGQPQHF. CDR3 in DNA: TGTGCCAGCAGCCAAGTCCAGGCCGGACAGCCCCAGCATTTT. V is TRBV3-1 (or the pseudogene TRBV3-2) and J is TRBJ1-5; D is unclear. V lost 1 base to trimming and J lost 7 bases, with 11 bases between them. This CDR3 contains 14 residues. Looked up from germline, CDR1 is LGHDT and CDR2 is YNNKEL (reference sequence).